The source of this T cell receptor (beta chain) is a study of T cell changes during pregnancy in multiple sclerosis. The trim removed 1 base at V and 8 bases at J, leaving 4 bases unmatched. The CDR3 runs 14 residues. The germline V gene has CDR1 SGHNT and CDR2 YENEEA. The repertoire was sequenced with immunoSEQ multiplex PCR; TCRdb's copy has only in-frame clones and lacks some. This table holds about 52,000 clones, about 90% found once. The TCR was taken from a female donor in good health, enrolled as a control in a pregnancy study. The sequencing here drew on CD4+ T cells from peripheral blood mononuclear cells, taken after pregnancy. This chain connects TRBV11-3 to TRBJ1-2; 10 bases align to TRBD1. CDR3: CASSLGTGGLGYTF. CDR3 DNA sequence: TGTGCCAGCAGCTTAGGGACAGGGGGTCTCGGCTACACCTTC.